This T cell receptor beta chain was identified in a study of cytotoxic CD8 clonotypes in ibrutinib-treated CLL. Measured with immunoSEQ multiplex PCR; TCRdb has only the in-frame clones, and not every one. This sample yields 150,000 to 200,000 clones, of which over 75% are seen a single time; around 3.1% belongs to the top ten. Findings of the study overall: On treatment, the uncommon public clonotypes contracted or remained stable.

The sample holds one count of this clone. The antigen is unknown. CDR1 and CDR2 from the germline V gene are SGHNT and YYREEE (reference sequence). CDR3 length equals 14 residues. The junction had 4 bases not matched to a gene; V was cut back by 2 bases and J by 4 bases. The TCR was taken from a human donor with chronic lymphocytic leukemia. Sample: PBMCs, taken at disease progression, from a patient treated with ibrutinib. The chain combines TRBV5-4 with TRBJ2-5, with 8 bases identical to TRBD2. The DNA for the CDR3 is TGTGCCAGCAGCTTCAGCGGGAGAGGAGAGACCCAGTACTTC. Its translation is CASSFSGRGETQYF.